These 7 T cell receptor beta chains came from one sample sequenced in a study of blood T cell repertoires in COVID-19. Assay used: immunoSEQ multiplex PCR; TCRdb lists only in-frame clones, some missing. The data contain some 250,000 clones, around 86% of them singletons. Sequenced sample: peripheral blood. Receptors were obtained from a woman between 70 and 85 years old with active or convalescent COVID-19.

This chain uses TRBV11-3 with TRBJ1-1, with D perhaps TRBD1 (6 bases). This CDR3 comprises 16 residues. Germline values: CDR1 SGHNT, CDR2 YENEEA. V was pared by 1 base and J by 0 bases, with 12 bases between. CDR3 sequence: CASSLGTGFMNTEAFF. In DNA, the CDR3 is TGTGCCAGCAGCTTAGGAACAGGGTTCATGAACACTGAAGCTTTCTTT.

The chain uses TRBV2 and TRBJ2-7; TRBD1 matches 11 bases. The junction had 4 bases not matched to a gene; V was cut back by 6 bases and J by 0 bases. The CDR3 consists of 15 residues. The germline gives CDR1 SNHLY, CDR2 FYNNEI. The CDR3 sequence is CASRGGTGGSYEQYF. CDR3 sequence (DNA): TGTGCCAGCAGGGGCGGGACAGGGGGCTCCTACGAGCAGTACTTC.

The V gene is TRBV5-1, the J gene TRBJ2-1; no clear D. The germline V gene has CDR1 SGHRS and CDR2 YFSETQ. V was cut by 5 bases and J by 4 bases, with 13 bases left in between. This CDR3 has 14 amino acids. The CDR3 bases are TGCGCCAGCAGATCTGGAGAACCATACAATGAGCAGTTCTTC. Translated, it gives CASRSGEPYNEQFF.

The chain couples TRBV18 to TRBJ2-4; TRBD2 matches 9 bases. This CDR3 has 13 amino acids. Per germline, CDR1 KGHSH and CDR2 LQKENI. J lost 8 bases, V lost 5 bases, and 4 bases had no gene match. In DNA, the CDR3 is TGTGCCAGCTCAGCGGGGGGGCTGGACATTCAGTACTTC. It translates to CASSAGGLDIQYF.

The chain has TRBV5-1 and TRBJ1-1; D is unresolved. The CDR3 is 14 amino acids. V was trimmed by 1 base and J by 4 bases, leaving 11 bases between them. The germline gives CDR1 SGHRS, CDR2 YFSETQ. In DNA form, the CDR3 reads TGCGCCAGCAGCTTGCCCCTGGAGGGCACTGAAGCTTTCTTT. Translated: CASSLPLEGTEAFF.

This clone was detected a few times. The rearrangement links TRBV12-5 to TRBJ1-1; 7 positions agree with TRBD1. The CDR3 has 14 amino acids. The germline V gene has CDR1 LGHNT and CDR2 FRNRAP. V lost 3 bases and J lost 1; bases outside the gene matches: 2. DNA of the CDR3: TGTGCTAGTGGTTTTAGACAGGGGAACACTGAAGCTTTCTTT. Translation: CASGFRQGNTEAFF.

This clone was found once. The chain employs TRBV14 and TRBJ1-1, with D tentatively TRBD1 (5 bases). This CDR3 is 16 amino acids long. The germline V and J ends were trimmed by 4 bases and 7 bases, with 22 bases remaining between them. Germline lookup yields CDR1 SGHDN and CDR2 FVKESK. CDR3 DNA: TGTGCCAGCAGCCGGCACAAAGGACAAGAAGGGGATGAAGCTTTCTTT. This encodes CASSRHKGQEGDEAFF.